A selection of T cell receptor beta chains follows, all from one sample in a study of T cells after yellow fever vaccination. TCRdb redid the calling of the 5' RACE reads with MiXCR, one entry per CDR3 protein. In the table there are around 350,000 distinct CDR3 sequences, approximately 10% of which are singletons. The material sequenced was PBMCs, taken on the day of the first yellow fever vaccination. The receptors were sampled from a man aged 18 to 30 who received the YFV17D yellow fever vaccine. Each CDR3 is given with its conserved first and last residue. Each record gives: J gene, V gene, D gene, clone size, CDR3 DNA, CDR3 protein. The D gene is left open where the match is weak. Some rows mark clone size as missing; the rest say once, few, many or name a class of expanded clone.

J gene: TRBJ1-1; V gene: TRBV15; D gene: .; clone size: .; CDR3 DNA: TGTGCCACCAGCAGAGATCCAGGGCGGGGAACTGAAGCTTTCTTT; CDR3 protein: CATSRDPGRGTEAFF
J gene: TRBJ2-3; V gene: TRBV5-4; D gene: .; clone size: .; CDR3 DNA: TGTGCTGCATCAGGGTCCACAGATACGCAGTATTTT; CDR3 protein: CAASGSTDTQYF
J gene: TRBJ2-3; V gene: TRBV4-3; D gene: .; clone size: .; CDR3 DNA: TGCGCCAGCAGCCAGAGTGGGTGGGGGGGCACAGATACGCAGTATTTT; CDR3 protein: CASSQSGWGGTDTQYF
J gene: TRBJ1-2; V gene: TRBV12-3/TRBV12-4; D gene: .; clone size: few; CDR3 DNA: TGTGCCAGCAGTTCTTCCTGGGCTAACTATGGCTACACCTTC; CDR3 protein: CASSSSWANYGYTF
J gene: TRBJ1-1; V gene: TRBV7-6; D gene: TRBD1; clone size: few; CDR3 DNA: TGTGCCAGCAGCTTAACGACAGGGTGGAACACTGAAGCTTTCTTT; CDR3 protein: CASSLTTGWNTEAFF
J gene: TRBJ2-6; V gene: TRBV29-1; D gene: .; clone size: few; CDR3 DNA: TGCAGCGGCGGAGGAGGGTCTGGGGCCAACGTCCTGACTTTC; CDR3 protein: CSGGGGSGANVLTF
J gene: TRBJ2-6; V gene: TRBV7-6; D gene: TRBD1; clone size: few; CDR3 DNA: TGTGCCAGCAGCTTAGGGGCCGCGCAGGGGGCATGGGCCAACGTCCTGACTTTC; CDR3 protein: CASSLGAAQGAWANVLTF
J gene: TRBJ2-7; V gene: TRBV6-2/TRBV6-3; D gene: .; clone size: medium-sized; CDR3 DNA: TGTGCCAGCATCGGGGGCGAATACGAGCAGTACTTC; CDR3 protein: CASIGGEYEQYF
J gene: TRBJ2-2; V gene: TRBV19; D gene: .; clone size: few; CDR3 DNA: TGTGCCAGTAGTATCTGGGTTTCGAACACCGGGGAGCTGTTTTTT; CDR3 protein: CASSIWVSNTGELFF
J gene: TRBJ2-3; V gene: TRBV5-1; D gene: TRBD2; clone size: few; CDR3 DNA: TGCGCCAGCAGCTTGGCCGGCGGGGGGGATACAGATACGCAGTATTTT; CDR3 protein: CASSLAGGGDTDTQYF
J gene: TRBJ1-1; V gene: TRBV30; D gene: .; clone size: .; CDR3 DNA: TGTGCCTGGAGTGTAGTACGGCCCGGGTATACTGAAGCTTTCTTT; CDR3 protein: CAWSVVRPGYTEAFF
J gene: TRBJ2-6; V gene: TRBV12-3/TRBV12-4; D gene: TRBD2; clone size: .; CDR3 DNA: TGTGCCAGCAGACGGGATAGCGGGGGTGGGGCCAACGTCCTGACTTTC; CDR3 protein: CASRRDSGGGANVLTF
J gene: TRBJ2-3; V gene: TRBV5-4; D gene: .; clone size: few; CDR3 DNA: TGTGCCAGCAGCTTCGAGGACAGACCAGATACGCAGTATTTT; CDR3 protein: CASSFEDRPDTQYF
J gene: TRBJ2-7; V gene: TRBV18; D gene: TRBD1; clone size: .; CDR3 DNA: TGTGCCAGCTCGACCGGGACAGAGCCCTACGAGCAGTACTTC; CDR3 protein: CASSTGTEPYEQYF
J gene: TRBJ2-5; V gene: TRBV5-6; D gene: .; clone size: few; CDR3 DNA: TGTGCCAGCAGCGCCGTTACAGGGCGGGCAGAGACCCAGTACTTC; CDR3 protein: CASSAVTGRAETQYF
J gene: TRBJ2-1; V gene: TRBV20-1; D gene: .; clone size: few; CDR3 DNA: TGCAGTGCTAGAGATGGGGACAACTACAATGAGCAGTTCTTC; CDR3 protein: CSARDGDNYNEQFF
J gene: TRBJ2-2; V gene: TRBV5-4; D gene: .; clone size: few; CDR3 DNA: TGTGCCAGCAGCCCGGTTGCGGGCGCCACCGGGGAGCTGTTTTTT; CDR3 protein: CASSPVAGATGELFF
J gene: TRBJ1-4; V gene: TRBV6-5; D gene: .; clone size: .; CDR3 DNA: TGTGCCAGCAGTTACTACCCAACCCGGGGAGGTAATGAAAAACTGTTTTTT; CDR3 protein: CASSYYPTRGGNEKLFF
J gene: TRBJ2-5; V gene: TRBV5-1; D gene: .; clone size: .; CDR3 DNA: TGCGCCAGCACTCCCGCTTTTTCGAGAGAGACCCAGTACTTC; CDR3 protein: CASTPAFSRETQYF
J gene: TRBJ2-2; V gene: TRBV7-2; D gene: .; clone size: .; CDR3 DNA: TGTGCCAGCAGCTCCCCAGCGGCGAACACCGGGGAGCTGTTTTTT; CDR3 protein: CASSSPAANTGELFF
J gene: TRBJ2-1; V gene: TRBV6-5; D gene: TRBD2; clone size: few; CDR3 DNA: TGTGCCAGCAGTTCCTGGGGGGGGGACCACAATGAGCAGTTCTTC; CDR3 protein: CASSSWGGDHNEQFF
J gene: TRBJ1-2; V gene: TRBV20-1; D gene: TRBD1; clone size: .; CDR3 DNA: TGCAGTGCTGGACAGGGGCACTATGGCTACACCTTC; CDR3 protein: CSAGQGHYGYTF
J gene: TRBJ2-5; V gene: TRBV29-1; D gene: .; clone size: .; CDR3 DNA: TGCAGCGTTGTGGCAGTGGAAGAGACCCAGTACTTC; CDR3 protein: CSVVAVEETQYF
J gene: TRBJ1-5; V gene: TRBV7-2; D gene: .; clone size: many; CDR3 DNA: TGTGCCAGCAGTGACAGCAATCAGCCCCAGCATTTT; CDR3 protein: CASSDSNQPQHF
J gene: TRBJ2-1; V gene: TRBV6-5; D gene: TRBD2; clone size: few; CDR3 DNA: TGTGCCAGCAGCTTGTCGACTAGCGGGGGGCGCAGTGAGCAGTTCTTC; CDR3 protein: CASSLSTSGGRSEQFF
J gene: TRBJ2-3; V gene: TRBV29-1; D gene: .; clone size: many; CDR3 DNA: TGCAGCGTTGAAGCGGCGAGTGATACGCAGTATTTT; CDR3 protein: CSVEAASDTQYF
J gene: TRBJ2-7; V gene: TRBV5-1; D gene: .; clone size: few; CDR3 DNA: TGCGCCAGCAGCCCACTTCAACAGGGTCCCTACGAGCAGTACTTC; CDR3 protein: CASSPLQQGPYEQYF
J gene: TRBJ2-1; V gene: TRBV11-2; D gene: TRBD2; clone size: .; CDR3 DNA: TGTGCCAGCAGCCCCGGGGGGGGCAGGGACAATGAGCAGTTCTTC; CDR3 protein: CASSPGGGRDNEQFF
J gene: TRBJ2-1; V gene: TRBV5-6; D gene: .; clone size: few; CDR3 DNA: TGTGCCAGCAGCACGGATACCTACAATGAGCAGTTCTTC; CDR3 protein: CASSTDTYNEQFF
J gene: TRBJ1-4; V gene: TRBV7-3; D gene: .; clone size: many; CDR3 DNA: TGTGCCAGCAGCGGTAACAGCGCAACTAATGAAAAACTGTTTTTT; CDR3 protein: CASSGNSATNEKLFF
J gene: TRBJ2-1; V gene: TRBV7-4; D gene: .; clone size: .; CDR3 DNA: TGTGCCAGCAGCTTAGAACTCTACAATGAGCAGTTCTTC; CDR3 protein: CASSLELYNEQFF
J gene: TRBJ1-2; V gene: TRBV6-1; D gene: TRBD1; clone size: few; CDR3 DNA: TGTGCCAGCAGTGGACCTGGGACAGGGAAAAACTATGGCTACACCTTC; CDR3 protein: CASSGPGTGKNYGYTF
J gene: TRBJ2-5; V gene: TRBV7-2; D gene: .; clone size: few; CDR3 DNA: TGTGCCAGCAGCTTAGAGGGGGTCCAGACCCAGTACTTC; CDR3 protein: CASSLEGVQTQYF
J gene: TRBJ2-7; V gene: TRBV5-6; D gene: .; clone size: few; CDR3 DNA: TGTGCCAGCAGCTTGAGCGGGACAGTTACCTACGAGCAGTACTTC; CDR3 protein: CASSLSGTVTYEQYF
J gene: TRBJ2-1; V gene: TRBV6-5; D gene: .; clone size: few; CDR3 DNA: TGTGCCAGCAGTTACGGCGACACCTACAATGAGCAGTTCTTC; CDR3 protein: CASSYGDTYNEQFF
J gene: TRBJ2-3; V gene: TRBV7-2; D gene: .; clone size: many; CDR3 DNA: TGTGCCAGCAGTCGACACCACGCTAGCACAGATACGCAGTATTTT; CDR3 protein: CASSRHHASTDTQYF
J gene: TRBJ2-1; V gene: TRBV4-1; D gene: .; clone size: few; CDR3 DNA: TGCGCCAGCAGCTCCCTCAGGGTAAATGAGCAGTTCTTC; CDR3 protein: CASSSLRVNEQFF
J gene: TRBJ2-3; V gene: TRBV29-1; D gene: .; clone size: .; CDR3 DNA: TGCAGCGGGGGGACCGGGGATACGCAGTATTTT; CDR3 protein: CSGGTGDTQYF
J gene: TRBJ2-2; V gene: TRBV7-6; D gene: .; clone size: .; CDR3 DNA: TGTGCCAGCAGTCCCGTCAATCGCGGGGAGCTGTTTTTT; CDR3 protein: CASSPVNRGELFF
J gene: TRBJ2-1; V gene: TRBV11-2; D gene: TRBD1; clone size: many; CDR3 DNA: TGTGCCAGCAGCCTGCTACAGGGGAGCACCTACAATGAGCAGTTCTTC; CDR3 protein: CASSLLQGSTYNEQFF
J gene: TRBJ1-4; V gene: TRBV11-3; D gene: .; clone size: .; CDR3 DNA: TGTGCCAGCAGACAGACAGGAAAGGTTGAAAAACTGTTTTTT; CDR3 protein: CASRQTGKVEKLFF
J gene: TRBJ1-2; V gene: TRBV20-1; D gene: .; clone size: .; CDR3 DNA: TGCAGTGCTAGAGACAGGTCCTATGGCTACACCTTC; CDR3 protein: CSARDRSYGYTF
J gene: TRBJ2-1; V gene: TRBV7-9; D gene: .; clone size: many; CDR3 DNA: TGTGCCAGCAGCATCCTGACAGTCTCCTACAATGAGCAGTTCTTC; CDR3 protein: CASSILTVSYNEQFF
J gene: TRBJ2-3; V gene: TRBV7-2; D gene: .; clone size: few; CDR3 DNA: TGTGCCAGCAGCCAGACGGGGACCACAGATACGCAGTATTTT; CDR3 protein: CASSQTGTTDTQYF
J gene: TRBJ1-1; V gene: TRBV5-1; D gene: TRBD1; clone size: .; CDR3 DNA: TGCGCCAGCAGCCCCCGGACAGGGGGCTCTCATGAAGCTTTCTTT; CDR3 protein: CASSPRTGGSHEAFF
J gene: TRBJ2-3; V gene: TRBV28; D gene: TRBD1; clone size: .; CDR3 DNA: TGTGCCAGCAGTTCTCCTCAGGGGGCCCGCACAGATACGCAGTATTTT; CDR3 protein: CASSSPQGARTDTQYF
J gene: TRBJ2-7; V gene: TRBV27; D gene: TRBD1; clone size: few; CDR3 DNA: TGTGCCAGCAGTTTATTAAACAGGGGCGATAGCGAGCAGTACTTC; CDR3 protein: CASSLLNRGDSEQYF
J gene: TRBJ2-3; V gene: TRBV6-1; D gene: .; clone size: .; CDR3 DNA: TGTGCCAGCAGTATCTGGGGCGCAAACACAGATACGCAGTATTTT; CDR3 protein: CASSIWGANTDTQYF
J gene: TRBJ2-1; V gene: TRBV6-5; D gene: TRBD2; clone size: many; CDR3 DNA: TGTGCCAGCAGTTACTCGACTAGCGGGATCCCATACAATGAGCAGTTCTTC; CDR3 protein: CASSYSTSGIPYNEQFF